This TCR beta chain was observed in a study of cytomegalovirus exposure and HLA in healthy donors (TCRdb year 2017). A note on the overall study: In an earlier analysis of roughly 500 of the donors, around 300 Gb of sequence data and 100 million or so unique TCR beta sequences from 180 million or so T cells were reported. Approximately 310 gigabases of sequencing data and 70 million to 85 million unique TCR sequences were included in an early release covering under 650 HLA-typed donors. Of the roughly 410 genotyped donors, approximately 81% were placed in the genetic ancestry cluster associated with self-reported Caucasian donors. The study aimed to test whether cataloging public T cell receptors could reveal signatures of past pathogen exposure. The study used immunosequencing to profile the T cell repertoires of approximately 640 subjects and linked those repertoires to cytomegalovirus serostatus. Along with the approximately 670-subject first cohort, a separate validation cohort of around 110 different subjects was used. The study combined high-throughput TCR immunosequencing, statistical association of individual TCRs with disease status, and machine learning to predict cytomegalovirus infection status. A later analysis re-examined previously published TCR beta repertoires from just over 650 donors and added high-resolution HLA genotyping to investigate patterns of TCR occurrence. The later analysis used no new phenotypic data to find candidate immune exposures, relying instead on TCR beta sequences and their occurrence across donors. To decide whether each TCR beta V gene segment behaved as functional or pseudogenic, an earlier analysis of over 500 of the donors relied on high-throughput TCR beta sequencing. Donor age, sex, ethnicity and CMV serostatus were collected together with the repertoire data. A later genetic analysis used genome-wide SNP genotypes for about three fifths of the roughly 700 donors, treating that subset as a discovery cohort. Every discovery cohort repertoire had been produced on one sequencing platform. Class I and class II HLA loci were covered by the typing at four-digit resolution. The number of donors typed differed by locus, with roughly 629-640 for A, B, C, DRB1 and DQB1, more than 500 for DQA1, about 610 for DPA1, and around 460 for DPB1. Four to six DR-DQ haplotypes were handled as single units for association and clustering, since linkage in the cohort was strong. Across 398 genotyped donors of the cohort, an average of roughly 250,000 unique TCR beta nucleotide sequences per donor were sequenced, and roughly 18% of those sequences were non-productive. Paper-wide results and their limitations: This cohort had only TCR beta chains sequenced, and the lack of alpha or paired-chain data limited which features could be detected. V-gene and J-gene trimming of TCR beta chains was associated with a missense DCLRE1C variant in a later genetic analysis, and the association was replicated in an independent cohort. Because counts were too low, about 15 rarely observed V segments, including chromosome 9 orphons, were left out of the earlier analysis of about 620 of the donors. The classifier was reported to diagnose cytomegalovirus status with high specificity and sensitivity in both the original and validation cohorts. The study gave a list of about 170 TCR beta chains associated with cytomegalovirus. Because HLA typing was unavailable for some donors at each locus, only the typed subset was used in association tests. Correlated functional status among segregating V segments might reflect linkage disequilibrium, but an unknown experimental factor could not be ruled out. The only immune exposure information available for the cohort was CMV serostatus. While some public TCRs were present in many individuals, most TCR sequences turned up only very rarely across donors. Presence/absence analyses assumed roughly uniform sequencing depth across donors, an assumption that may not hold. A cluster of highly shared sequence variants was judged likely to be a technical artifact of the sequencing pipeline. A later analysis found that most CMV-associated TCR beta chains appeared HLA-restricted, with HLA associations seemingly driven largely by CMV exposure. A further reported finding was that TCR beta sequences accurately predicted the HLA-A and HLA-B alleles for most subjects in the first cohort. Broadly in line with IMGT annotations, most TCR beta V segments showed up in productive rearrangements about 90% or about 30% of the time in an earlier analysis of under 700 of the donors. When HLA alleles, especially DR and DQ, strongly co-occurred, attributing TCR associations to individual alleles was difficult. According to a later analysis, TCR association rates differed among HLA loci, with DRB1 alleles showing the most associated TCRs and HLA-C alleles showing the fewest. The 87-base-pair reads could not distinguish some IMGT-functional V segments, including TRBV6-2 and TRBV6-3, so those segments were excluded. In a later analysis, some 17,000 TCR beta sequences were associated with specific HLA alleles at a false discovery rate of 0.05. In vitro tests confirmed that a few of the cytomegalovirus-associated TCR beta chains recognize cytomegalovirus antigens. According to the authors, the approach could potentially be generalized to other disease states and immunological phenotypes. Compared with the approximately 710-donor mean, donors in an Asian-associated ancestry cluster had fewer N-insertions in productive TCRs, according to a later genetic analysis. Several of the top co-occurrence clusters appeared to be linked to parvovirus B19, influenza, CMV and Epstein-Barr virus, according to a later analysis. Compared with equally common non-associated chains, HLA-associated TCR beta chains in a later analysis were more clonally expanded and had lower generation probabilities.

The CDR3, cysteine through phenylalanine, is 14 amino acids long. The read is trimmed to its CDR3 DNA, 42 bases read in frame from base 1. Looking up the germline V gene yields CDR1 SNHLY and CDR2 FYNNEI. V sheds 6 bases and J sheds 4 bases, leaving 15 bases between their ends. The method was the immunoSEQ multiplex PCR assay. The multiplex PCR relied on a mix of 60 forward primers for TCR Vbeta segments and 13 reverse primers for TCR Jbeta segments. The CDR3 region of rearranged TCR beta genes was amplified from genomic DNA by a multiplex PCR assay. The amplified TCR beta libraries were sequenced on the Illumina HiSeq System as 87-base-pair reads. Per the original workflow: Across the 670 or so repertoires, a later analysis counted approximately 83 million unique TCR beta chains, around 11 million of which were shared by at least two donors. Raw reads were error-corrected and collapsed into unique sequences with a nearest-neighbor algorithm that merged closely related sequences to remove PCR and sequencing errors. CDR3 sequences were aligned to IMGT reference sequences to assign V, D and J gene segments. Each retained sequence needed at least a six-nucleotide match to both a V gene segment and a J gene segment. A rearrangement was called productive if the CDR3 had no stop codons and remained in frame with V and J, and every other rearrangement was called non-productive. CDR3 was defined according to IMGT convention as the region running from the second conserved V-encoded cysteine to the conserved J-encoded phenylalanine. Sequences without an unambiguous match to a single V gene segment were excluded from the earlier analysis of several hundred of the donors. In an earlier analysis of 587 of the donors, V segments were called functional above 56.7% productive rearrangements and were called segregating when the between-donor standard deviation exceeded 5%. To diagnose cytomegalovirus status from the catalog of TCR beta chain sequences, a statistical classification framework was built. In a later analysis, V and J genes were assigned by comparing TCR nucleotide sequences against IMGT/GENE-DB human TR gene sequences. In a later analysis, CDR3 sequences and most-parsimonious VDJ recombination scenarios were assigned using the TCRdist pipeline. A later analysis defined each TCR beta chain by its CDR3 amino acid sequence plus V-gene family, and excluded reads lacking a unique V-gene family. In a later analysis, fewer than 650 highly shared, low-generation-probability nucleotide sequences were removed to address suspected cross-contamination and a sequencing artifact. For each public chain, a later analysis derived a clonal expansion index from normalized ranks of inferred template counts within each repertoire. Generation probabilities in a later analysis came from a VDJ recombination model fitted to out-of-frame rearrangements, and those results were checked against IGoR. In a later analysis, TCR-TCR, TCR-HLA and TCR-CMV co-occurrence was scored with hypergeometric tests, and a repertoire-size bias correction was applied to TCR pairs. In a later analysis, false discovery rates were estimated by permuting HLA or CMV assignments 20 times. A later analysis grouped co-occurring TCRs with DBSCAN, adding TCRdist sequence similarity when clustering within HLA-allele-positive subsets. Repertoires with fewer than 30,000 or more than 120,000 public chains, plus five repertoires with anomalous nucleotide sharing, were excluded from co-occurrence clustering. Entries here come from immuneACCESS through TCRdb and include only in-frame sequences with V and J called. Some clones fail to appear in such tables; in the studies checked, an unresolved V gene covers under half of the shortfall, and the cause of the remainder is unknown. V and J calls and clone size are as listed in that table; D and trimming were resolved from the DNA. The sample table shows 55,000 or so clones, and almost 85% are seen once. 2.5% to 3% of the sample goes to the ten largest clones.

This clone was observed once. Its antigen has not been determined. No per-base quality is available; no much larger clone lies one base away. The cohort was made up of under 800 healthy bone marrow donors. At the time of sampling, every cohort member was nominally healthy, though immune exposures that went unrecorded were likely present. The donor was CMV seronegative and belonged to the group of roughly 330 seronegative cohort members. A peripheral blood sample was collected from each donor, and TCR beta sequencing was performed on peripheral blood mononuclear cells. Genomic DNA was extracted from the blood cell samples with the Qiagen DNeasy Blood Extraction Kit.

The TCR was taken from a man aged 50 to 60 in good health and CMV-seronegative. Source material: PBMCs. The rearranged chain carries TRBV2 and TRBJ1-1; TRBD1 is possibly the D segment (6 matching bases). The DNA sequence reads TGTGCCAGCAGGGGACACCTAGGAGGCACTGAAGCTTTCTTT. The resulting protein is CASRGHLGGTEAFF.